The 23 T cell receptor beta chains below all came from one sample that was sequenced in a study of blood T cell repertoires in COVID-19 (TCRdb year 2020). The library relied on the immunoSEQ multiplex PCR assay. TCRdb mirrors the immuneACCESS table, restricted to in-frame sequences. Some clones are absent from its copies; in checked studies, under half trace to an unresolved V gene, and the reason for the others is unknown. This sample is represented by 250,000 to 350,000 clones; about 85% of them were singletons. 5.5% to 6% of the sample rests with the top ten. Sequenced input: PBMCs or T cells enriched from blood (not recorded which). Receptors originate from a woman in her twenties or thirties who had recovered from COVID-19.

This sequence joins TRBV9 and TRBJ1-3; possibly TRBD1 for D (5 bases). CDR3 size: 17 residues. V lost 6 bases and J 2 bases, leaving 21 bases between the germline ends. Per germline, CDR1 SGDLS and CDR2 YYNGEE. CDR3 amino acids: CASTPGGGVVAGNTIYF. Here the CDR3 DNA reads TGTGCCAGCACCCCAGGAGGAGGGGTTGTTGCTGGAAACACCATATATTTT.

The chain joins TRBV2 to TRBJ1-1; 11 bases fit TRBD1. The germline gives CDR1 SNHLY, CDR2 FYNNEI. V lost 1 base and J lost 9; bases outside the gene matches: 4. The CDR3 contains 14 residues. The CDR3 sequence is CASSEGTGGPKAFF. The DNA of the CDR3 is TGTGCCAGCAGTGAAGGGACAGGGGGCCCAAAAGCTTTCTTT. Full variable domain (remainder filled in from reference TRBV2 and TRBJ1-1): EPEVTQTPSHQVTQMGQEVILRCVPISNHLYFYWYRQILGQKVEFLVSFYNNEISEKSEIFDDQFSVERPDGSNFTLKIRSTKLEDSAMYFCASSEGTGGPKAFFGQGTRLTVV.

This chain connects TRBV5-5 to TRBJ1-4, with TRBD1 as a possible D gene (5 bases). The CDR3 contains 14 residues. V shed 2 bases and J shed 4 bases, with 9 bases lying between them. The germline gives CDR1 SGHKS, CDR2 YYEKEE (reference sequence). Written as DNA, the CDR3 is TGTGCCAGCAGCTTCAGACAGATTAATGAAAAACTGTTTTTT. It is translated as CASSFRQINEKLFF.

The CDR3 region is CASRRGGSYGYTF. CDR3 DNA sequence: TGTGCCAGCCGGAGAGGGGGCAGCTATGGCTACACCTTC. The chain uses TRBV12-3 or TRBV12-4 and TRBJ1-2; TRBD1 matches 7 bases. The junction had 7 bases not matched to a gene; V was cut back by 8 bases and J by 4 bases. This CDR3 has 13 amino acids.

CDR3 sequence: CASSPGTGGNYGYTF. The CDR3, as DNA: TGTGCCAGCAGCCCAGGGACAGGGGGCAACTATGGCTACACCTTC. This chain uses TRBV7-6 with TRBJ1-2; TRBD1 matches at 12 bases. Trimming took 5 bases from V and 2 from J; bases not matched to a gene: 3. This CDR3 region has 15 residues. Germline CDR1 and CDR2: SGHVS and FNYEAQ.

This clone has only one observation. V gene TRBV11-2 combines with J gene TRBJ1-5; D uncertain. Trimming removed 1 base at V and 6 bases at J, with 7 bases between. Per the germline V gene, CDR1 is SGHAT and CDR2 is FQNNGV. CDR3 length: 13 residues. The DNA of the CDR3 is TGTGCCAGCAGCTTAGTGGCAGGTCAGCCCCAGCATTTT. This encodes CASSLVAGQPQHF.

A remark on this clone: Other DNA sequences in the sample encode the same CDR3. The J gene is TRBJ1-2, the V gene TRBV18; D call uncertain. Trimming stripped 3 bases from V and 6 bases from J, with 5 bases between. This CDR3 is built from 11 residues. The germline CDR1 and CDR2 sequences are KGHSH and LQKENI. Written as DNA, the CDR3 is TGTGCCAGCTCACCCGGGGATGGCTACACCTTC. This codes for CASSPGDGYTF.

The rearrangement joins TRBV3-1 (or the pseudogene TRBV3-2) to TRBJ2-5; 7 bases match TRBD2. This CDR3 region has 16 residues. Germline trimming cut 0 bases from V and 2 bases from J; bases unmatched to any gene: 6. The germline V gene has CDR1 LGHDT and CDR2 YNNKEL (reference sequence). CDR3 region: CASSQDLVGGQETQYF. The CDR3 DNA reads as TGTGCCAGCAGCCAAGATCTTGTGGGGGGGCAAGAGACCCAGTACTTC.

Here the CDR3 DNA reads TGTGCCAGCAGCTTGGTGCAGGGGTCCTCTCAGCTCACTGGAAACACCATATATTTT. Its translation is CASSLVQGSSQLTGNTIYF. The V and J genes are TRBV5-8 and TRBJ1-3, with D possibly being TRBD1 (6 bases). The germline V and J ends were trimmed by 0 bases and 2 bases, with 21 bases remaining between them. This CDR3 region has 19 residues. Germline CDR1 reads SGHTS; CDR2 reads YDEGEE.

The chain carries TRBV5-1 and TRBJ1-4; D not certain. The germline V and J ends were trimmed by 5 bases and 8 bases, with 16 bases remaining between them. Per germline, CDR1 SGHRS and CDR2 YFSETQ. The CDR3 contains 14 residues. CDR3 bases: TGCGCCAGCAGAGGTCGGGGAACGGGGGAAAAACTGTTTTTT. This encodes CASRGRGTGEKLFF.

The chain carries TRBV2 and TRBJ1-6; 9 positions agree with TRBD1. This CDR3 has 17 residues. V trimming: 4 bases; J trimming: 2 bases; junction bases outside the gene matches: 6. Germline V CDR1 and CDR2: SNHLY, FYNNEI. Written as DNA, the CDR3 is TGTGCCAGCAGTGGTCCGGGACAGGGCGCCTATAATTCACCCCTCCACTTT. Translating it yields CASSGPGQGAYNSPLHF.

V usage is TRBV2 and J usage is TRBJ1-4; D possibly corresponds to TRBD1 (5 bases). The V end lost 2 bases, the J end lost 1 base, and 8 bases lay between the germline ends. This CDR3 is built from 15 residues. From germline, CDR1 is SNHLY and CDR2 FYNNEI. The DNA for the CDR3 is TGTGCCAGCAGTGAACGGGGGGGAACTAATGAAAAACTGTTTTTT. This gives the protein CASSERGGTNEKLFF.

The chain uses TRBV6-5 and TRBJ1-5, with 7 bases lining up with TRBD1. Germline V gene sequence: CDR1 MNHEY, CDR2 SVGAGI. The trim removed 8 bases at V and 3 bases at J, leaving 4 bases unmatched. The CDR3 consists of 13 residues. CDR3 bases: TGTGCCAGCGGACAGGACCTCAATCAGCCCCAGCATTTT. It is translated as CASGQDLNQPQHF.

The chain carries TRBV7-9 and TRBJ1-5; D gene uncertain. Between the trimmed V and J ends, which lost 11 bases and 3 bases, there was a span of 11 bases. The CDR3 is made up of 12 amino acids. Germline CDR1 is SEHNR and CDR2 is FQNEAQ (reference sequence). The CDR3 bases are TGTGCCTCGGGGAGAGACAATCAGCCCCAGCATTTT. Protein product: CASGRDNQPQHF.

V gene TRBV6-5 combines with J gene TRBJ1-1, with D possibly matching TRBD1 (5 bases). The germline V gene has CDR1 MNHEY and CDR2 SVGAGI. Trimming pared 6 bases from V and 3 bases from J, leaving 11 bases between. The CDR3 sequence is 13 residues long. The CDR3 loop reads CASRSGVYTEAFF. The CDR3 DNA reads TGTGCCAGCAGATCGGGGGTTTACACTGAAGCTTTCTTT.

The chain carries TRBV29-1 and TRBJ2-3; 9 bases align to TRBD1. CDR3 length: 13 residues. Losses at the gene ends were 7 bases for V and 0 bases for J; bases not matched to a gene: 2. The germline V gene has CDR1 SQVTM and CDR2 ANQGSEA. The CDR3 DNA sequence: TGCAGCGCCGACAGGGGGAGCACAGATACGCAGTATTTT. Translation gives CSADRGSTDTQYF.

The genes are TRBV5-1 and TRBJ1-5; 7 bases align to TRBD1. The length of the CDR3 is 16 residues. Trimming took 2 bases from V and 0 from J; bases not matched to a gene: 5. Germline-derived CDR1 and CDR2 are SGHRS and YFSETQ. CDR3 bases: TGCGCCAGCAGCTTAACAGGGGTCGGTAGCAATCAGCCCCAGCATTTT. Translating gives CASSLTGVGSNQPQHF.

This chain uses TRBV19 with TRBJ1-2; D may be TRBD1 (5 bases). In germline, CDR1 is LNHDA, CDR2 SQIVND (reference sequence). Trimming removed 3 bases at V and 8 bases at J, with 13 bases between. The CDR3 covers 13 residues. The CDR3 bases are TGTGCCAGTAGTATTCAAAGGACACTAGGCTACACCTTC. Its protein is CASSIQRTLGYTF.

The chain is built from TRBV30 and TRBJ1-2, with no clear D. This CDR3 has 13 amino acids. The V gene's germline CDR1 is GTSNPN and CDR2 SVGIG (reference sequence). Trimming stripped 4 bases from V and 7 bases from J, with 16 bases between. The CDR3 nucleotides are TGTGCCTGGACTCCCCCCGTGGGAGGTGGCTACACCTTC. It yields the protein CAWTPPVGGGYTF.

As concerns this clone: Other DNA variants within this sample encode the same CDR3. The rearrangement joins TRBV19 to TRBJ1-1, with 9 bases identical to TRBD1. The CDR3 loop spans 13 amino acids. Germline V gives CDR1 LNHDA, CDR2 SQIVND (reference sequence). The trim removed 6 bases at V and 5 bases at J, leaving 4 bases unmatched. The CDR3 nucleotides read TGTGCCAGTAGCGGACAGGGGTGGACTGAAGCTTTCTTT. Amino acids: CASSGQGWTEAFF.

This chain uses TRBV3-1 (or the pseudogene TRBV3-2) with TRBJ2-7, with a tentative D call TRBD2 (5 bases). Trimming pared 8 bases from V and 3 bases from J, leaving 17 bases between. In germline, CDR1 is LGHDT, CDR2 YNNKEL (reference sequence). The CDR3 runs to 14 residues. The CDR3 sequence: CASQKSGILYEQYF. DNA for the CDR3: TGTGCCAGCCAAAAATCCGGGATTCTCTACGAGCAGTACTTC.

This clone occurred once. V and J are TRBV28 and TRBJ1-1; unclear D gene. Germline lookup yields CDR1 MDHEN and CDR2 SYDVKM. V lost 4 bases and J lost 1, with 7 bases in between. This CDR3 has 13 amino acids. Written as DNA, the CDR3 is TGTGCCAGCAGTTATCAGTCGAACACTGAAGCTTTCTTT. Its protein product is CASSYQSNTEAFF.

CDR3 region: CASSPRGGGNQPQHF. The CDR3 DNA follows: TGTGCCAGCAGTCCCCGGGGAGGGGGCAATCAGCCCCAGCATTTT. The J gene is TRBJ1-5, the V gene TRBV27, with TRBD1 as a possible D gene (5 bases). With 5 bases removed from V and 2 bases from J, the gap between germline ends came to 13 bases. Germline V gene data show CDR1 as MNHEY and CDR2 as SMNVEV (reference sequence). The length of the CDR3 is 15 residues.